This is a list of T cell receptor beta chains from one sample in a study of T cells after yellow fever vaccination. TCRdb passed the 5' RACE reads through MiXCR, listing each CDR3 protein once. This sample carries 450,000 to 650,000 distinct CDR3 sequences, 13% of them seen once, and the ten largest clones take over 12%. The specimen was PBMCs, collected on the day of the yellow fever booster vaccination. The receptors were sampled from a man aged 30 to 45 who received the YFV17D yellow fever vaccine. Each CDR3 is given with its conserved first and last residue. The D gene is left open where the match is weak. Clone sizes are given selectively: once, few, many, or a class where the clone is expanded.

abundance,d_gene,v_gene,j_gene,CDR3aa,CDR3nt
few,.,TRBV7-2,TRBJ1-5,CASSFGGSGNQPQHF,TGTGCCAGCAGCTTTGGAGGTTCCGGCAATCAGCCCCAGCATTTT
.,TRBD1,TRBV7-3,TRBJ2-2,CASSLYPGGNTGELFF,TGTGCCAGCAGCTTGTATCCAGGGGGAAACACCGGGGAGCTGTTTTTT
few,.,TRBV18,TRBJ2-7,CASSPPGFYEQYF,TGTGCCAGCTCACCGCCGGGATTCTACGAGCAGTACTTC
.,TRBD2,TRBV11-2,TRBJ2-7,CASSLRREGYEQYF,TGTGCCAGCAGCTTAAGGCGGGAGGGCTACGAGCAGTACTTC
few,.,TRBV12-3/TRBV12-4,TRBJ1-3,CASRRDGNSGNTIYF,TGTGCCAGCAGAAGGGACGGCAACTCTGGAAACACCATATATTTT
.,.,TRBV6-5,TRBJ2-7,CASSYSGLGASEQYF,TGTGCCAGCAGTTACTCCGGGCTGGGGGCCTCCGAGCAGTACTTC
.,.,TRBV15,TRBJ2-2,CATSRIQTGGELFF,TGTGCCACCAGCCGAATACAAACAGGGGGGGAGCTGTTTTTT
.,.,TRBV7-8,TRBJ1-3,CASTTSGNTIYF,TGTGCCAGCACGACCTCTGGAAACACCATATATTTT
few,TRBD1,TRBV4-2,TRBJ2-3,CASSQPGQGSVDTQYF,TGTGCCAGCAGCCAGCCGGGACAGGGCTCAGTAGATACGCAGTATTTT
.,TRBD2,TRBV20-1,TRBJ2-7,CSGTSGTFYEQYF,TGCAGTGGGACTAGCGGGACCTTCTACGAGCAGTACTTC
many,TRBD1,TRBV15,TRBJ2-5,CATSFQTGGLETQYF,TGTGCCACCAGCTTCCAGACAGGGGGCTTAGAGACCCAGTACTTC
few,.,TRBV3-1,TRBJ1-5,CASSQVGSNQPQHF,TGTGCCAGCAGCCAAGTCGGTAGCAATCAGCCCCAGCATTTT
.,.,TRBV19,TRBJ2-1,CASSIKENRVYGEQFF,TGTGCCAGTAGTATAAAGGAGAACAGGGTATACGGTGAGCAGTTCTTC
few,TRBD2,TRBV7-9,TRBJ2-3,CASSFGTTSGSTDTQYF,TGTGCCAGCAGCTTCGGAACGACTAGCGGGAGTACAGATACGCAGTATTTT
few,.,TRBV7-2,TRBJ2-1,CASNMLGGPGNEQFF,TGTGCCAGCAATATGCTAGGCGGCCCGGGCAATGAGCAGTTCTTC
few,TRBD1,TRBV27,TRBJ2-5,CASSLYTGVRETQYF,TGTGCCAGCAGTTTATATACAGGGGTGAGGGAGACCCAGTACTTC
.,.,TRBV5-4,TRBJ1-2,CASSAGEGGYTF,TGTGCCAGCAGCGCAGGGGAGGGAGGCTACACCTTC
.,.,TRBV15,TRBJ1-2,CATSRVLGERGYTF,TGTGCCACCAGCAGAGTGCTCGGTGAGCGGGGCTACACCTTC
few,.,TRBV6-5,TRBJ2-4,CASSSGSRKNIQYF,TGTGCCAGCAGTTCAGGGTCCCGCAAAAACATTCAGTACTTC
.,.,TRBV28,TRBJ1-3,CASSSRRSSGNTIYF,TGTGCCAGCAGTTCACGACGGAGCTCTGGAAACACCATATATTTT
.,.,TRBV2,TRBJ2-2,CASSATGNTGELFF,TGTGCCAGCAGTGCGACAGGGAACACCGGGGAGCTGTTTTTT
.,.,TRBV27,TRBJ2-1,CASSYSGDIEQFF,TGTGCCAGCAGTTATTCGGGTGACATTGAGCAGTTCTTC
.,.,TRBV30,TRBJ2-1,CAWRGAPGREQFF,TGTGCCTGGAGGGGAGCCCCCGGGCGTGAGCAGTTCTTC
few,TRBD1,TRBV20-1,TRBJ1-1,CSATRTGGVVGEAFF,TGCAGTGCCACCAGGACAGGGGGTGTCGTGGGTGAAGCTTTCTTT
.,.,TRBV18,TRBJ2-1,CASTRTLNRVKNEQFF,TGTGCCAGCACAAGGACACTGAACAGGGTGAAAAATGAGCAGTTCTTC
few,.,TRBV7-2,TRBJ2-5,CASSLRGGRRQETQYF,TGTGCCAGCAGCCTGAGGGGGGGAAGACGACAAGAGACCCAGTACTTC
few,TRBD2,TRBV5-1,TRBJ2-1,CASSVGTSGPLGEQFF,TGCGCCAGCAGCGTCGGGACTAGCGGGCCCCTAGGTGAGCAGTTCTTC
few,TRBD2,TRBV7-8,TRBJ2-3,CASRIGGGTDTQYF,TGTGCCAGCAGAATCGGGGGGGGGACAGATACGCAGTATTTT
few,.,TRBV29-1,TRBJ1-1,CSAADVSNTEAFF,TGCAGCGCAGCGGACGTGTCGAACACTGAAGCTTTCTTT
few,.,TRBV7-2,TRBJ2-3,CASSLEGSLPGSQYF,TGTGCCAGCAGCTTAGAGGGTAGCCTCCCTGGGTCGCAGTATTTT
few,.,TRBV9,TRBJ2-1,CASSVVAGGAMRQFF,TGTGCCAGCAGCGTAGTGGCAGGGGGGGCCATGCGGCAGTTCTTC
.,.,TRBV7-9,TRBJ2-2,CASSLTVAGLGELFF,TGTGCCAGCAGCTTAACCGTGGCCGGACTAGGGGAGCTGTTTTTT
.,TRBD2,TRBV28,TRBJ2-3,CASAGLAGESGTDTQYF,TGTGCCAGCGCGGGACTAGCGGGAGAATCAGGCACAGATACGCAGTATTTT
.,.,TRBV5-8,TRBJ2-1,CASSPLLREQFF,TGTGCCAGCAGCCCATTGCTGAGGGAGCAGTTCTTC
.,TRBD2,TRBV5-1,TRBJ2-2,CASSLGGIRGTGELFF,TGCGCCAGCAGCCTCGGGGGGATCCGTGGCACCGGGGAGCTGTTTTTT
few,.,TRBV12-3/TRBV12-4,TRBJ2-5,CASSNRVETQYF,TGTGCCAGCAGTAACAGGGTTGAGACCCAGTACTTC
few,TRBD1,TRBV7-2,TRBJ1-2,CASSSGTGAVGYTF,TGTGCCAGCAGCTCCGGGACAGGGGCGGTTGGCTACACCTTC
.,.,TRBV5-1,TRBJ2-7,CASSLAKDGQGGLEQYF,TGCGCCAGCAGCTTGGCAAAAGACGGCCAAGGAGGTCTCGAGCAGTACTTC
.,TRBD2,TRBV7-3,TRBJ2-3,CASSLQPGGGTDTQYF,TGTGCCAGCAGCTTACAACCGGGGGGAGGCACAGATACGCAGTATTTT
few,.,TRBV12-3/TRBV12-4,TRBJ2-5,CASSLRTVGETQYF,TGTGCCAGCAGTTTGCGGACAGTTGGAGAGACCCAGTACTTC